The 13 T cell receptor beta chains reported below all come from one sample, sequenced in a study of response to subunit inactivated influenza vaccine. TCRdb independently ran MiXCR on the RT-PCR reads; one entry per CDR3 protein. The data hold hundreds of thousands of distinct CDR3 sequences, with approximately 15% observed a single time. The starting material was CD4+ T cells sorted from PBMCs, obtained 23 months after vaccination. These receptors came from a man aged 45-69 years who received an inactivated influenza vaccine.

The table lists this clonotype with a few counts. The rearrangement joins TRBV12-3 or TRBV12-4 to TRBJ2-7; 7 bases line up with TRBD2. Trimming at V came to 6 bases and at J to 2 bases, leaving 7 bases not matched to a gene. The CDR3 loop spans 14 amino acids. In DNA, the CDR3 is TGTGCCAGCAGCCCCCAGCGGGGCACCTACGAGCAGTACTTC. Its protein product is CASSPQRGTYEQYF.

This clonotype showed up just a few times. The chain employs TRBV20-1 and TRBJ2-7, with TRBD1 identical over 10 bases. CDR3 length equals 17 residues. V shed 2 bases and J 10 bases; nucleotides not matched to a gene: 20. Per germline, CDR1 DFQATT and CDR2 SNEGSKA (reference sequence). The CDR3 region has the DNA TGCAGTGCTAGACCAGATGGCCGGGACAGGGGTACGACGTACCAGTACTTC. Translation gives CSARPDGRDRGTTYQYF.

The sample holds many counts of this clonotype. This chain connects TRBV5-1 to TRBJ1-1, with unresolved D. This CDR3 has 15 residues. The germline gives CDR1 SGHRS, CDR2 YFSETQ. Between the trimmed V and J ends, which lost 3 bases and 1 base, there was a span of 13 bases. The CDR3 loop reads CASSWGDRGNTEAFF. Here the CDR3 DNA reads TGCGCCAGCAGCTGGGGTGACCGGGGGAACACTGAAGCTTTCTTT.

This chain uses TRBV6-5 with TRBJ2-3, with D unclear. V was pared by 2 bases and J by 3 bases, with 9 bases between. Germline assignment: CDR1 MNHEY and CDR2 SVGAGI. The CDR3 is 14 residues long. In DNA form, the CDR3 reads TGTGCCAGCAGTTACCTGGGCACAACAGATACGCAGTATTTT. This codes for CASSYLGTTDTQYF.

A few counts support this clonotype. The rearrangement joins TRBV20-1 to TRBJ1-5; 12 bases map to TRBD1. This CDR3 comprises 15 residues. CDR1 and CDR2 (germline): DFQATT, SNEGSKA (reference sequence). V lost 6 bases and J lost 7; bases outside the gene matches: 10. The CDR3 nucleotides are TGCAGTGCCTCCTCCGGGACAGGGGGCAGCCAGCCCCAGCATTTT. This translates into CSASSGTGGSQPQHF.

The J gene is TRBJ1-2, the V gene TRBV12-3 or TRBV12-4; D is perhaps TRBD1 (5 bases). V lost 4 bases and J 6 bases, leaving 12 bases between the germline ends. The CDR3 has 13 amino acids. The CDR3 loop reads CASSSVRGDGYTF. The DNA for the CDR3 is TGTGCCAGCAGTTCTGTTCGAGGGGATGGCTACACCTTC.

The rearrangement links TRBV11-2 to TRBJ2-6; tentatively, D is TRBD2 (7 bases). Trimming took off 4 bases at V and 0 bases at J, with 19 bases between the two ends. The germline V gene encodes CDR1 SGHAT and CDR2 FQNNGV. The CDR3 has 19 residues. This CDR3 is CASSSPRGGRSSGANVLTF. DNA for the CDR3: TGTGCCAGCAGCTCCCCGAGGGGGGGGAGGAGCTCTGGGGCCAACGTCCTGACTTTC.

Ten or more counts support this clonotype. V usage is TRBV29-1 and J usage is TRBJ2-7; maybe TRBD1 (5 bases). The CDR3 consists of 12 residues. Germline V gene data show CDR1 as SQVTM and CDR2 as ANQGSEA. V lost 4 bases, J lost 3 bases, and 10 bases lay in between. The DNA of the CDR3 is TGCAGCGTTGGACAGTCTGGCTACGAGCAGTACTTC. It specifies CSVGQSGYEQYF.

This clonotype was seen only a few times. V and J are TRBV7-2 and TRBJ1-6; D not resolved. V lost 4 bases, J lost 8 bases, and 6 bases lay in between. Per germline, CDR1 SGHTA and CDR2 FQGNSA. CDR3 length: 12 amino acids. CDR3 bases: TGTGCCAGCAGCTATGGGTATTCACCCCTCCACTTT. It encodes CASSYGYSPLHF.

This clonotype has only a few counts. This chain connects TRBV9 to TRBJ1-6; TRBD1 might be the D (6 bases). Trimming took 0 bases from V and 4 from J, leaving 8 bases between them. The CDR3 has 15 residues. Per the germline V gene, CDR1 is SGDLS and CDR2 is YYNGEE. The CDR3 DNA is TGTGCCAGCAGCGTAGATGGACAGTATAATTCACCCCTCCACTTT. Protein product: CASSVDGQYNSPLHF.

The chain employs TRBV28 and TRBJ2-1, with a weak D call TRBD2 (6 bases). This CDR3 region has 16 residues. In germline, CDR1 is MDHEN, CDR2 SYDVKM. Deletions cut 4 bases from V and 1 base from J, with 14 bases between. The chain's CDR3 is CASSSISGGSYNEQFF. Here the CDR3 DNA reads TGTGCCAGCAGTTCCATCTCTGGGGGGTCCTACAATGAGCAGTTCTTC. The full variable domain, completed using reference TRBV28 and TRBJ2-1, is DVKVTQSSRYLVKRTGEKVFLECVQDMDHENMFWYRQDPGLGLRLIYFSYDVKMKEKGDIPEGYSVSREKKERFSLILESASTNQTSMYLCASSSISGGSYNEQFFGPGTRLTVL.

This clonotype was counted a few times. The CDR3 sequence: CASSSREGHYGYTF. The CDR3 bases are TGTGCCAGCAGCTCTCGAGAGGGACACTATGGCTACACCTTC. The chain recombines TRBV5-5 with TRBJ1-2; weak D call: TRBD1 (5 bases). The CDR3 runs to 14 residues. The V gene lost 3 bases and the J gene lost 3 bases, with 12 bases spanning the gap. CDR1 is SGHKS, CDR2 YYEKEE, per germline (reference sequence).

This clonotype was counted only a few times. This chain uses TRBV20-1 with TRBJ1-6, with D uncertain. The V gene's germline CDR1 is DFQATT and CDR2 SNEGSKA (reference sequence). V shed 5 bases and J shed 1 base, with 12 bases lying between them. This CDR3 has 15 amino acids. DNA of the CDR3: TGCAGTGCTTCCCTGGGCCGGTCCTATAATTCACCCCTCCACTTT. Translation gives CSASLGRSYNSPLHF.